This entry lists 25 T cell receptor beta chains sequenced from one sample in a study of naive and memory T cell subsets. A UMI-containing oligonucleotide was joined by 3' ligation to the TCR cDNA template. The SP2 primer and nested alpha and beta constant region primers amplified ligated cDNA in four rounds. Via MiXCR, TCRdb re-called the 5' RACE reads, giving one row per CDR3 protein. The sample consists of roughly 30,000 distinct CDR3 sequences, 16% of them appearing once. The receptors were gathered from a female donor in good health.

V gene TRBV5-1 combines with J gene TRBJ2-1; D is ambiguous. The length of the CDR3 is 15 residues. The germline V and J ends were trimmed by 4 bases and 1 base, with 12 bases remaining between them. Germline V CDR1 and CDR2: SGHRS, YFSETQ. This chain's CDR3 is CASSRRRASYNEQFF. The CDR3 region has the DNA TGCGCCAGCAGCCGACGTAGAGCGTCCTACAATGAGCAGTTCTTC.

Only a few counts were recorded for this clonotype. The chain recombines TRBV20-1 with TRBJ2-7; D unclear. The CDR3 totals 10 residues. Between the trimmed V and J ends, which lost 5 bases and 4 bases, there was a span of 6 bases. Germline V CDR1 and CDR2: DFQATT, SNEGSKA (reference sequence). CDR3 nucleotide sequence: TGCAGTGCTGGGGAATACGAGCAGTACTTC. This codes for CSAGEYEQYF.

The V gene is TRBV7-9, the J gene TRBJ1-6; D is perhaps TRBD1 (6 bases). The CDR3 is 15 amino acids. The germline CDR1 and CDR2 sequences are SEHNR and FQNEAQ (reference sequence). V was shortened by 0 bases and J by 10 bases, with 13 bases between the two germline ends. The CDR3 region is CASSLASGGRSPLHF. CDR3 DNA sequence: TGTGCCAGCAGCTTAGCGTCGGGGGGCAGATCACCCCTCCACTTT.

J is TRBJ2-2 and V is TRBV15; TRBD2 might be the D (5 bases). The CDR3 covers 16 residues. Trimming shortened V by 5 bases and J by 1 base, and 14 bases separated the two germline ends. The germline V gene has CDR1 LNHNV and CDR2 YYDKDF (reference sequence). CDR3: CATSSGPRENTGELFF. DNA of the CDR3: TGTGCCACCAGCTCCGGGCCACGGGAGAACACCGGGGAGCTGTTTTTT. The variable domain in full, with the rest retrieved from reference TRBV15 and TRBJ2-2, is DAMVIQNPRYQVTQFGKPVTLSCSQTLNHNVMYWYQQKSSQAPKLLFHYYDKDFNNEADTPDNFQSRRPNTSFCFLDIRSPGLGDTAMYLCATSSGPRENTGELFFGEGSRLTVL.

This clonotype was picked up many times. The chain is built from TRBV18 and TRBJ1-4; tentative D call: TRBD1 (6 bases). The CDR3 runs to 14 residues. Germline-derived CDR1 and CDR2 are KGHSH and LQKENI. V shed 1 base and J shed 8 bases, with 11 bases lying between them. CDR3 nucleotide sequence: TGTGCCAGCTCACCACGGGGGGCTCAAGAAAAACTGTTTTTT. Residues: CASSPRGAQEKLFF.

V is TRBV10-3 and J is TRBJ2-2; D not certain. Trimming took off 8 bases at V and 6 bases at J, with 10 bases between the two ends. This CDR3 region has 12 residues. In germline, CDR1 is ENHRY, CDR2 SYGVKD. In nucleotides, the CDR3 is TGTGCCATCGGTATTTTGGCCGGGGAGCTGTTTTTT. Translating it yields CAIGILAGELFF.

This clonotype occurred many times. This sequence joins TRBV5-6 and TRBJ1-6; D possibly corresponds to TRBD1 (6 bases). The germline gives CDR1 SGHDT, CDR2 YYEEEE. V lost 4 bases to trimming and J lost 7 bases, with 15 bases between them. The CDR3 sequence is 15 residues long. CDR3 in DNA: TGTGCCAGCAGCACACGGGACATCCGAAATTCACCCCTCCACTTT. Amino acids: CASSTRDIRNSPLHF.

This clonotype appeared a single time. The chain combines TRBV6-1 with TRBJ2-7, with 7 bases lining up with TRBD1. Trimming cost V 2 bases and J 9 bases; bases outside gene matches: 13. CDR3 length: 15 residues. CDR1 is MNHNS and CDR2 is SASEGT in the germline V gene. CDR3 coding DNA: TGTGCCAGCAGTGAATCACAGAGGCGAGGGGGCACGCAGTACTTC. This sequence encodes CASSESQRRGGTQYF.

There are many counts of this clonotype. V and J are TRBV20-1 and TRBJ1-2, with D possibly TRBD1 on 5 matching bases. Per germline, CDR1 DFQATT and CDR2 SNEGSKA (reference sequence). Trimming removed 0 bases from V and 5 bases from J, with 16 bases in between. The CDR3 is made up of 15 amino acids. This CDR3 is CSARDQDKGIYGYTF. CDR3 DNA: TGCAGTGCTAGAGATCAGGACAAGGGTATATATGGCTACACCTTC.

This clonotype was seen a few times. J is TRBJ2-6 and V is TRBV6-6; 7 bases are shared with TRBD1. Germline V gene sequence: CDR1 MNHNY, CDR2 SVGAGI (reference sequence). The CDR3 contains 15 residues. J gave up 2 bases and V 6 bases, and 4 bases lay outside the gene matches. CDR3 protein: CASRDQGAGANVLTF. CDR3 coding DNA: TGTGCCAGCAGAGACCAGGGGGCTGGGGCCAACGTCCTGACTTTC.

This clonotype was counted many times. This chain joins TRBV20-1 and TRBJ1-2; maybe TRBD1 (5 bases). Germline V lookup: CDR1 DFQATT, CDR2 SNEGSKA (reference sequence). V gave up 0 bases and J gave up 5 bases, with 13 bases separating them. The CDR3 covers 14 residues. The CDR3 reads CSARDPATVYGYTF. In DNA form, the CDR3 reads TGCAGTGCTAGAGATCCTGCGACAGTGTATGGCTACACCTTC.

This clonotype is labeled as medium-sized. The CDR3 carries no conserved terminal phenylalanine or tryptophan, so it likely arises from a read error. The DNA is omitted, as the CDR3 cannot be located on it reliably, and the CDR3 follows TCRdb's listing. The V and J genes are TRBV20-1 and TRBJ1-1. The germline CDR1 and CDR2 sequences are DFQATT and SNEGSKA (reference sequence). The CDR3 is 12 amino acids in total, end residues counted. The CDR3 loop is CSATYLGRPGVS.

This clonotype has a handful of counts. One junction end disagrees with the germline gene, perhaps due to a read error. The genes are TRBV6-5 and TRBJ1-2; D gene uncertain. Germline V gives CDR1 MNHEY, CDR2 SVGAGI. The CDR3 is made up of 11 amino acids. The chain's CDR3 is CASSYGYGDTF. The DNA for the CDR3 is TGTGCCAGCAGTTACGGGTATGGCGACACCTTC.

This clonotype was observed many times. The chain combines TRBV6-5 with TRBJ2-1; 7 bases agree with TRBD1. The germline CDR1 and CDR2 sequences are MNHEY and SVGAGI. The CDR3 runs to 16 residues. The junction had 7 bases not matched to a gene; V was cut back by 3 bases and J by 2 bases. The CDR3 sequence: CASSYLQGFAYNEQFF. The DNA for the CDR3 is TGTGCCAGCAGTTATTTACAGGGGTTTGCCTACAATGAGCAGTTCTTC.

This clonotype was detected ten times or more. The chain is built from TRBV20-1 and TRBJ2-5; 10 bases agree with TRBD2. The junction had 14 bases not matched to a gene; V was cut back by 6 bases and J by 4 bases. Per germline, CDR1 DFQATT and CDR2 SNEGSKA (reference sequence). CDR3 length: 16 amino acids. The CDR3 region has the DNA TGCAGTGCCCGTTTCGGTAGCGGGGGGCCCGGAGAGACCCAGTACTTC. It translates to CSARFGSGGPGETQYF.

The table lists this clonotype with many counts. J is TRBJ2-1 and V is TRBV7-2; perhaps TRBD1 as D (5 bases). Germline values: CDR1 SGHTA, CDR2 FQGNSA. Deletions cut 1 base from V and 2 bases from J, with 12 bases between. The CDR3 is made up of 16 amino acids. This CDR3 reads CASSLGGSGTYNEQFF. CDR3 DNA sequence: TGTGCCAGCAGCTTAGGGGGATCAGGGACCTACAATGAGCAGTTCTTC.

This clonotype was seen repeatedly, ten times or more. The rearrangement uses TRBV29-1 and TRBJ2-7; D remains ambiguous. V was clipped by 2 bases and J by 3 bases, with 8 bases between them. The V gene's germline CDR1 is SQVTM and CDR2 ANQGSEA. This CDR3 has 12 residues. The CDR3: CSVETGFYEQYF. The CDR3 DNA sequence: TGCAGCGTTGAAACCGGTTTCTACGAGCAGTACTTC.

This clonotype has more than one count but fewer than ten. The genes are TRBV20-1 and TRBJ1-5; D possibly corresponds to TRBD1 (5 bases). Per the germline V gene, CDR1 is DFQATT and CDR2 is SNEGSKA (reference sequence). The V end lost 0 bases, the J end lost 4 bases, and 16 bases lay between the germline ends. This CDR3 contains 16 residues. DNA for the CDR3: TGCAGTGCTAGAGATTCAAGGGGAACGGGGAATCAGCCCCAGCATTTT. Translating gives CSARDSRGTGNQPQHF.

This clonotype was found many times. The V call is TRBV18, the J call TRBJ2-5; D unresolved. CDR1 is KGHSH and CDR2 is LQKENI in the germline V gene. CDR3 length equals 15 residues. V was trimmed by 6 bases and J by 3 bases, leaving 17 bases between them. The CDR3 sequence is CASSLSKQPEETQYF. Here the CDR3 DNA reads TGTGCCAGCTCGCTTTCAAAACAACCTGAAGAGACCCAGTACTTC.

The table lists this clonotype with many counts. The rearrangement joins TRBV5-1 to TRBJ2-1; a weak D match, TRBD2 (6 bases). CDR3 length equals 16 residues. The ends were cut back, 4 bases at V and 4 bases at J, with 18 bases in the middle. Germline lookup yields CDR1 SGHRS and CDR2 YFSETQ. The CDR3 loop is CASSPDGGKGYNEQFF. As DNA, the CDR3 is TGCGCCAGCAGCCCGGACGGGGGAAAAGGTTACAATGAGCAGTTCTTC.

This sequence joins TRBV5-1 and TRBJ2-7; possibly TRBD2 for D (7 bases). The CDR3 spans 14 residues. CDR1 is SGHRS and CDR2 is YFSETQ in the germline V gene. The germline V and J ends were trimmed by 0 bases and 5 bases, with 12 bases remaining between them. CDR3 sequence: CASSLEGGAHEQYF. CDR3 DNA: TGCGCCAGCAGCTTGGAAGGGGGGGCCCACGAGCAGTACTTC.

This clonotype was observed a handful of times. The J gene is TRBJ1-2, the V gene TRBV6-6; 7 bases are a match to TRBD1. The germline V gene encodes CDR1 MNHNY and CDR2 SVGAGI (reference sequence). This CDR3 spans 15 amino acids. The V gene end was trimmed by 6 bases and the J gene end by 1 base; junction bases not matched to a gene: 8. The CDR3 region has the DNA TGTGCCAGCAGCCTAGAGACAGGGAGTAACTATGGCTACACCTTC. Residues: CASSLETGSNYGYTF.

This chain joins TRBV29-1 and TRBJ2-2; TRBD1 agrees at 11 bases. The CDR3 has 13 amino acids. The V gene end was trimmed by 5 bases and the J gene end by 6 bases; junction bases not matched to a gene: 2. Germline V CDR1 and CDR2: SQVTM, ANQGSEA. In DNA form, the CDR3 reads TGCAGCGTTTTGGGACAGGGGGCCGGGGAGCTGTTTTTT. Protein product: CSVLGQGAGELFF.

This sequence joins TRBV27 and TRBJ2-1; 14 bases agree with TRBD2. Per the germline V gene, CDR1 is MNHEY and CDR2 is SMNVEV (reference sequence). V lost 5 bases and J lost 7; bases outside the gene matches: 4. The CDR3 runs to 15 residues. The CDR3 DNA reads TGTGCCAGCAGTAAGGGACTAGCGGGGGTGAATGAGCAGTTCTTC. Translating gives CASSKGLAGVNEQFF.

This clonotype was detected a few times. The chain combines TRBV5-1 with TRBJ2-5, with 7 bases that match TRBD2. CDR1 SGHRS and CDR2 YFSETQ come from the germline V gene. The J segment lost 2 bases and the V segment lost 3 bases, leaving 10 bases of the junction unmatched. This CDR3 spans 16 amino acids. The CDR3 here is CASSSLGGGRQETQYF. CDR3 sequence (DNA): TGCGCCAGCAGCTCCCTTGGGGGAGGGAGACAAGAGACCCAGTACTTC.